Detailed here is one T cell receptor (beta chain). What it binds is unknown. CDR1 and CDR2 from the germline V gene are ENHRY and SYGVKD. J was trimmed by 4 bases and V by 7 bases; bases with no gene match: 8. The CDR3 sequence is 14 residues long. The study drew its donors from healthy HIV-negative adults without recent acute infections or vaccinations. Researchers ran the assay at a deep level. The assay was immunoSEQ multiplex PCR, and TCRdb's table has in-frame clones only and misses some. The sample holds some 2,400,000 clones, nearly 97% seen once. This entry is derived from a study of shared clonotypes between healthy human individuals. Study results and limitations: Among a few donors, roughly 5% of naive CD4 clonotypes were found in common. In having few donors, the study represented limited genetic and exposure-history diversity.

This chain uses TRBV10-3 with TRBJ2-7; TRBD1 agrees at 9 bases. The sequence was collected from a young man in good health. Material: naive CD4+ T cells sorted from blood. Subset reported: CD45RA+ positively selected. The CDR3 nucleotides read TGTGCCATCACCCCGGGACAGGGAGAATACGAGCAGTACTTC. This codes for CAITPGQGEYEQYF.